The 13 T cell receptor beta chains listed next were all sequenced from one sample in a study of blood T cells in healthy people across ages. Sample-barcoded 5' priming and a J-beta primer mix drove a second PCR of roughly 6 to 12 cycles. TCRdb fed the 5' RACE reads into MiXCR, producing one record per CDR3 protein. The sample carries about 1.4 million distinct CDR3 sequences, around 59% recorded once. Sequenced sample: blood. The source of these receptors is a man aged 18-30 years in good health.

The gene calls are TRBV13 and TRBJ2-1; 11 nucleotides match TRBD2. From germline, CDR1 is PRHDT and CDR2 FYEKMQ (reference sequence). This CDR3 region has 16 residues. The ends lost 5 bases at V and 4 bases at J; junction bases unmatched: 7. The CDR3 DNA follows: TGTGCCAGCAGCACCGTAGCGGGGGGGAGGTACAATGAGCAGTTCTTC. Amino acids: CASSTVAGGRYNEQFF.

The chain carries TRBV4-3 and TRBJ1-4; D is perhaps TRBD1 (5 bases). CDR3 length: 13 residues. The germline V and J ends were trimmed by 0 bases and 11 bases, with 10 bases remaining between them. The germline CDR1 and CDR2 sequences are LGHNA and YSLEER. In DNA form, the CDR3 reads TGCGCCAGCAGCCAAGATTCCGAGGGGAAACTGTTTTTT. Residues: CASSQDSEGKLFF.

This clonotype was seen just once. The genes are TRBV14 and TRBJ1-2; the D gene is possibly TRBD1 (6 bases). Germline V gene sequence: CDR1 SGHDN, CDR2 FVKESK. The length of the CDR3 is 14 residues. V lost 3 bases, J lost 7 bases, and 15 bases lay in between. The CDR3 region is CASSHRGGFCGYTF. CDR3 nucleotides: TGTGCCAGCAGCCACAGGGGCGGATTTTGTGGCTACACCTTC.

V and J are TRBV9 and TRBJ2-7; TRBD1 or TRBD2 may be the D gene (6 bases each). The CDR3 sequence is 14 residues long. With 0 bases removed from V and 2 bases from J, the gap between germline ends came to 9 bases. Germline CDR1 is SGDLS and CDR2 is YYNGEE. CDR3 nucleotide sequence: TGTGCCAGCAGCGTAGGAAGGGGGGCCTACGAGCAGTACTTC. Amino acids: CASSVGRGAYEQYF.

V and J are TRBV27 and TRBJ2-3; 8 nucleotides align to TRBD1. Losses at the gene ends were 0 bases for V and 13 bases for J; bases not matched to a gene: 3. The germline V gene encodes CDR1 MNHEY and CDR2 SMNVEV (reference sequence). This CDR3 is built from 12 residues. CDR3 DNA: TGTGCCAGCAGTTTATCGGACAGGGAGGAGTATTTT. Protein: CASSLSDREEYF.

V usage is TRBV25-1 and J usage is TRBJ1-3, with D unclear. From germline, CDR1 is MGHDK and CDR2 SYGVNS. The CDR3 is 13 amino acids. Trimming removed 6 bases from V and 0 bases from J, with 6 bases in between. CDR3 nucleotides: TGTGCCAGCAGGCTGAACTCTGGAAACACCATATATTTT. Translated, it gives CASRLNSGNTIYF.

This clonotype was seen a few times. V gene TRBV29-1 combines with J gene TRBJ2-7, with D tentatively TRBD2 (6 bases). Germline V gene lookup returns CDR1 SQVTM and CDR2 ANQGSEA. The CDR3 has 9 residues. V lost 6 bases and J lost 11, with 11 bases in between. CDR3 sequence reads: CSVPGGEYF. In DNA, the CDR3 is TGCAGCGTCCCCGGGGGAGAGTACTTC.

This clonotype was detected only once. The rearrangement joins TRBV5-4 to TRBJ2-3; TRBD2 aligns across 11 bases. The CDR3 consists of 15 residues. Germline lookup yields CDR1 SGHNT and CDR2 YYREEE (reference sequence). V was clipped by 4 bases and J by 4 bases; unmatched bases: 5. CDR3 bases: TGTGCCAGCAGCGTGGGACTAGCGGCATCAGATACGCAGTATTTT. Its translation is CASSVGLAASDTQYF.

CDR3 in amino acids: CASSKTRTDTNYGYTF. The CDR3, as DNA: TGTGCCAGCAGTAAAACTCGGACAGATACTAACTATGGCTACACCTTC. The chain couples TRBV12-3 or TRBV12-4 to TRBJ1-2, with D possibly matching TRBD1 (6 bases). The CDR3 spans 16 residues. V gave up 5 bases and J gave up 0 bases, with 16 bases separating them.

This chain connects TRBV4-1 to TRBJ2-3; 15 bases are a match to TRBD2. V shed 0 bases and J 1 base; nucleotides not matched to a gene: 8. The germline gives CDR1 MGHRA, CDR2 YSYEKL. This CDR3 has 20 amino acids. CDR3 in amino acids: CASSQESRTSGRVGTDTQYF. CDR3 sequence (DNA): TGCGCCAGCAGCCAAGAATCTAGGACTAGCGGGAGGGTCGGCACAGATACGCAGTATTTT.

The table lists this clonotype with a few counts. The gene calls are TRBV7-2 and TRBJ2-7; 10 bases agree with TRBD1. The germline gives CDR1 SGHTA, CDR2 FQGNSA. The V gene end was trimmed by 3 bases and the J gene end by 5 bases; junction bases not matched to a gene: 4. The CDR3 consists of 14 residues. Here the CDR3 reads CASSFRQGAHEQYF. DNA of the CDR3: TGTGCCAGCAGCTTCCGACAGGGGGCTCACGAGCAGTACTTC.

This clonotype was observed once. This chain links TRBV10-3 with TRBJ2-7; TRBD2 agrees at 9 bases. The J segment lost 0 bases and the V segment lost 4 bases, leaving 16 bases of the junction unmatched. CDR1 and CDR2 (germline): ENHRY, SYGVKD. The CDR3 loop spans 19 amino acids. The CDR3 here is CAISGPSGASGKISYEQYF. DNA for the CDR3: TGTGCCATCAGTGGACCTTCGGGGGCTAGCGGGAAAATCTCCTACGAGCAGTACTTC.

The sample holds a few counts of this clonotype. The rearrangement joins TRBV20-1 to TRBJ2-1, with 10 bases matching TRBD2. The DNA matches TRBJ2-7 better at its end, which makes the J call doubtful. The CDR3 covers 13 residues. Germline V gene data show CDR1 as DFQATT and CDR2 as SNEGSKA (reference sequence). In DNA, the CDR3 is TGCAGTGCTAGTAAGCGGGAGGGCTACGAGCAGTACTTC. Protein sequence: CSASKREGYEQYF.